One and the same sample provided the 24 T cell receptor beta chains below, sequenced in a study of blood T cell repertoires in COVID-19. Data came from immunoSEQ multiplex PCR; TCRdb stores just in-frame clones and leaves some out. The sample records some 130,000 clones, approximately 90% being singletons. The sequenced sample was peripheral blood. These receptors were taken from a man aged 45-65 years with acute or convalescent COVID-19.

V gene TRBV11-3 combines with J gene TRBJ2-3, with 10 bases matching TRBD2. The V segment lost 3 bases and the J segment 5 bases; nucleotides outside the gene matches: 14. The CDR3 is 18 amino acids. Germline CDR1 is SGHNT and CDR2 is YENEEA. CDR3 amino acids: CASSLAWFERGGIDTQYF. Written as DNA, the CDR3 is TGTGCCAGCAGCTTGGCCTGGTTCGAGCGGGGGGGTATAGATACGCAGTATTTT.

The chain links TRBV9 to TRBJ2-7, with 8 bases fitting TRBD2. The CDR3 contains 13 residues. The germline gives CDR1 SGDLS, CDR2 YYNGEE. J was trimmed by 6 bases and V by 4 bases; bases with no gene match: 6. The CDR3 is CASSPRTSSEQYF. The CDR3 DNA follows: TGTGCCAGCAGCCCCCGGACTAGCTCCGAGCAGTACTTC.

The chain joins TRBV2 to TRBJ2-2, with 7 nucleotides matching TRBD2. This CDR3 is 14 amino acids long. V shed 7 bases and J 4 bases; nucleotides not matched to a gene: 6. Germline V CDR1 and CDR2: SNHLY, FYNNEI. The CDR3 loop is CASNPAGITGELFF. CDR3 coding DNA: TGTGCCAGCAACCCAGCGGGGATCACCGGGGAGCTGTTTTTT.

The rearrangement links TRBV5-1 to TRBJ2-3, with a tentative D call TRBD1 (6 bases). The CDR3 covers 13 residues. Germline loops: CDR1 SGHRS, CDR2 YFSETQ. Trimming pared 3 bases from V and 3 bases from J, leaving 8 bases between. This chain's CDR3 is CASSSQGTDTQYF. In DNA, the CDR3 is TGCGCCAGCAGCTCACAGGGAACAGATACGCAGTATTTT.

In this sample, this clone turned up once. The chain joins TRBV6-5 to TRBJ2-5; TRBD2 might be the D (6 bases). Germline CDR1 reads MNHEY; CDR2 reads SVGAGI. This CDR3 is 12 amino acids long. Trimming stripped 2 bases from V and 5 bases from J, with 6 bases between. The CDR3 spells CASSYGGETQYF. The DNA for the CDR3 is TGTGCCAGCAGTTACGGGGGGGAGACCCAGTACTTC.

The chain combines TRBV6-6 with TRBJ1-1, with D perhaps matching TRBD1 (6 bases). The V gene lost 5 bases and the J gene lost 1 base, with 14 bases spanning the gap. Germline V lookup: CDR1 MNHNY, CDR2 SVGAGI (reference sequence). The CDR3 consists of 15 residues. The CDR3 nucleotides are TGTGCCAGCAGTCGGGACACCCTGGGGAACACTGAAGCTTTCTTT. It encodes CASSRDTLGNTEAFF.

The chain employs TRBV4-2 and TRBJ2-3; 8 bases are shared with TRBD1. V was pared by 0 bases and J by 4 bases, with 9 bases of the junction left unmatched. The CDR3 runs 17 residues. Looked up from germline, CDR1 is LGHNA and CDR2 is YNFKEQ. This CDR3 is CASSQDSVRGQADTQYF. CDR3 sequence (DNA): TGTGCCAGCAGCCAAGATTCTGTCAGGGGGCAGGCAGATACGCAGTATTTT.

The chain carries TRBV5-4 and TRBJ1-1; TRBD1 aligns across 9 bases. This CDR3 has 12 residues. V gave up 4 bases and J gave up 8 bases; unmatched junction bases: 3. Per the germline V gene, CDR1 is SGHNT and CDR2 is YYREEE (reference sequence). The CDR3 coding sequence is TGTGCCAGCAGCCTGGGACAGGGAGAAGCTTTCTTT. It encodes CASSLGQGEAFF.

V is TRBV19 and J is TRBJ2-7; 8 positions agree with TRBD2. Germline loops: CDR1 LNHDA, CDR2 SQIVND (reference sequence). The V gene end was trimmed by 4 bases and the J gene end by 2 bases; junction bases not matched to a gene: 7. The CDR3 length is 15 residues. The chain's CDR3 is CASSRGSGTAYEQYF. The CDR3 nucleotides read TGTGCCAGTAGTAGGGGTAGCGGGACGGCCTACGAGCAGTACTTC.

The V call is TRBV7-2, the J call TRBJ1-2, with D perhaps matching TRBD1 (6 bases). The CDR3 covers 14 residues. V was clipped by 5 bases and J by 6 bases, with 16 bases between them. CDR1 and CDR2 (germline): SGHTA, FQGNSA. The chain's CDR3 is CASSLQGPSHGYTF. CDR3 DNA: TGTGCCAGCAGCCTCCAGGGGCCTAGCCATGGCTACACCTTC.

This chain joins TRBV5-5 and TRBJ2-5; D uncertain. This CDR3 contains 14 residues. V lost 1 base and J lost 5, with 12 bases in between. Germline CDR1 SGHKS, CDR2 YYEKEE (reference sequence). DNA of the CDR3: TGTGCCAGCAGCTTGAACCGGGTTCGGGAGACCCAGTACTTC. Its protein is CASSLNRVRETQYF.

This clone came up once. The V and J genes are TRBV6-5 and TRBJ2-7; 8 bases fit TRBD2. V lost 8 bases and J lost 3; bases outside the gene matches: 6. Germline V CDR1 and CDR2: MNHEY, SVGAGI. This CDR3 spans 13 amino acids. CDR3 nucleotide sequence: TGTGCCAGCGGGGCAAGCGGGAGCTACGAGCAGTACTTC. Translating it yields CASGASGSYEQYF.

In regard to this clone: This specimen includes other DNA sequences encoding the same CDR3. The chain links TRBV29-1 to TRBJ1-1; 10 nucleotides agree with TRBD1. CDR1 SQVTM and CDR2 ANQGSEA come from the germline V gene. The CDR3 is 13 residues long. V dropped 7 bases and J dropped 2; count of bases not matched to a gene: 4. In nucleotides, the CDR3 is TGCAGCGCCAGGACAGGGGGTAACACTGAAGCTTTCTTT. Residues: CSARTGGNTEAFF.

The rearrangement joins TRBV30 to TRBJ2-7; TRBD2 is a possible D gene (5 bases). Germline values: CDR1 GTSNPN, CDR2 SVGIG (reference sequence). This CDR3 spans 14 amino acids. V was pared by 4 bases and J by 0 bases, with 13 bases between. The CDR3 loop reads CAWKDWRSSYEQYF. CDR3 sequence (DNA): TGTGCCTGGAAAGATTGGAGGAGCTCCTACGAGCAGTACTTC.

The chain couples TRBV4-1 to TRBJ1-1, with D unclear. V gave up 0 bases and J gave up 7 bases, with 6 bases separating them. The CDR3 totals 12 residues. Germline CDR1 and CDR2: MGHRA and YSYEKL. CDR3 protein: CASSQDYIEAFF. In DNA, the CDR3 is TGCGCCAGCAGCCAAGATTATATTGAAGCTTTCTTT.

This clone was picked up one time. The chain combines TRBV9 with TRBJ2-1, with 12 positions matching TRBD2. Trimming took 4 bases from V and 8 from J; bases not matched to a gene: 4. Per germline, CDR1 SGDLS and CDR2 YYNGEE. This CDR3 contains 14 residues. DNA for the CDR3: TGTGCCAGCAGCTTCTGGACTAGCGGGGATGAGCAGTTCTTC. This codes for CASSFWTSGDEQFF.

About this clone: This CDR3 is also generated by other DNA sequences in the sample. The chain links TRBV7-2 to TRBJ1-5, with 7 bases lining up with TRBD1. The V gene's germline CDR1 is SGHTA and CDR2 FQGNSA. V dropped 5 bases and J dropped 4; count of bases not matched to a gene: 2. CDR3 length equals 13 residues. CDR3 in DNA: TGTGCCAGCAGCCCGACAGGGAATCAGCCCCAGCATTTT. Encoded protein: CASSPTGNQPQHF.

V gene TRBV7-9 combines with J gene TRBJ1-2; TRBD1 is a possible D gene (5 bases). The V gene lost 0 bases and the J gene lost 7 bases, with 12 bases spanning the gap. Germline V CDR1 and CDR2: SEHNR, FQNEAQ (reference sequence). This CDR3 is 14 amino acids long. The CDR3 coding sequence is TGTGCCAGCAGCTTAGCTAGTGGGGCTATTGGCTACACCTTC. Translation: CASSLASGAIGYTF.

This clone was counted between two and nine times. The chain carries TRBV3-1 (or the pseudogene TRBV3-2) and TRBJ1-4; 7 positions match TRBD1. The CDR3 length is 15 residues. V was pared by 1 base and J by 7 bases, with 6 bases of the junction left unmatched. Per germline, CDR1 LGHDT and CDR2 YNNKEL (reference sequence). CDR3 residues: CASSQAGGGGEKLFF. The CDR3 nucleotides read TGTGCCAGCAGCCAAGCGGGAGGGGGCGGTGAAAAACTGTTTTTT.

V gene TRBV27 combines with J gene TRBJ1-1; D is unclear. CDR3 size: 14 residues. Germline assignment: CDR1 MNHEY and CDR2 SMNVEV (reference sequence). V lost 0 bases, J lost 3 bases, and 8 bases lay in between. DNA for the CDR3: TGTGCCAGCAGTTTATCAGAGGGATACACTGAAGCTTTCTTT. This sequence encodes CASSLSEGYTEAFF.

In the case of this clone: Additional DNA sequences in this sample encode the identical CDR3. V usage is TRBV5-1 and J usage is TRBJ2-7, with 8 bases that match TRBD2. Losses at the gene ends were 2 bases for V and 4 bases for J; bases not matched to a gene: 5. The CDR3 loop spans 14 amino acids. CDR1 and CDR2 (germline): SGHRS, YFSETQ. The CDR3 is CASSFTSGRYEQYF. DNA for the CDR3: TGCGCCAGCAGCTTTACTAGCGGACGGTACGAGCAGTACTTC.

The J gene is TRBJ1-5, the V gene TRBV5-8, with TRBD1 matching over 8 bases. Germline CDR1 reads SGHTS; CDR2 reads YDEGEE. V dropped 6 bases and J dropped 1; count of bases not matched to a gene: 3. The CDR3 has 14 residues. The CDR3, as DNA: TGTGCCAGCACATACAGGGGGAGCAATCAGCCCCAGCATTTT. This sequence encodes CASTYRGSNQPQHF. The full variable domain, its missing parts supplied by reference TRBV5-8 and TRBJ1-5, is EAGVTQSPTHLIKTRGQQATLRCSPISGHTSVYWYQQALGLGLQFLLWYDEGEERNRGNFPPRFSGRQFPNYSSELNVNALELEDSALYLCASTYRGSNQPQHFGDGTRLSIL.

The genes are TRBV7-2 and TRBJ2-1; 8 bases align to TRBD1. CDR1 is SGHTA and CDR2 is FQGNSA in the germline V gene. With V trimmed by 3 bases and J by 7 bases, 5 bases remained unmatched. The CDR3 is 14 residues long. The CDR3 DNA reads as TGTGCCAGCAGCTTGGACAGGGACCTGAATGAGCAGTTCTTC. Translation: CASSLDRDLNEQFF.

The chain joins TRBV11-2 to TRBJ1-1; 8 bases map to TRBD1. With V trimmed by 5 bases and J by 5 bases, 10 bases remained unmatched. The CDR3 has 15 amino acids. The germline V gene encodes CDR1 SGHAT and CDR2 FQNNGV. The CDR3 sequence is CASSRSGDRLTEAFF. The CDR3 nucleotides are TGTGCCAGCAGCCGATCGGGGGACAGGTTAACTGAAGCTTTCTTT.